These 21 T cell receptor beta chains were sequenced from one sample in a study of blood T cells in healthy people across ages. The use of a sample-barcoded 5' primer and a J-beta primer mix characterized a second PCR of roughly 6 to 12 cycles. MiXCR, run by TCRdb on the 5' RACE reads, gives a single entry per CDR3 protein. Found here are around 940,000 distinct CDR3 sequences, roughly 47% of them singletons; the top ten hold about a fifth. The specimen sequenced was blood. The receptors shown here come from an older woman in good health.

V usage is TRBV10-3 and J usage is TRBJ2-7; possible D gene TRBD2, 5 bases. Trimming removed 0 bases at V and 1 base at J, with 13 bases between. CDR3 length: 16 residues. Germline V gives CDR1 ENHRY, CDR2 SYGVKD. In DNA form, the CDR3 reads TGTGCCATCAGTGAGTCGGCTAGCTCCAATTCCTACGAGCAGTACTTC. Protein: CAISESASSNSYEQYF.

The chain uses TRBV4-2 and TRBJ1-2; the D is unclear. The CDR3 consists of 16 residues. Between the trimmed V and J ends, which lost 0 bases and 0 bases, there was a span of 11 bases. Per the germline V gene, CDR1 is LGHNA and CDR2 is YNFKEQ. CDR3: CASSQDRGRANYGYTF. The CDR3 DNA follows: TGTGCCAGCAGCCAAGATCGCGGGAGAGCTAACTATGGCTACACCTTC.

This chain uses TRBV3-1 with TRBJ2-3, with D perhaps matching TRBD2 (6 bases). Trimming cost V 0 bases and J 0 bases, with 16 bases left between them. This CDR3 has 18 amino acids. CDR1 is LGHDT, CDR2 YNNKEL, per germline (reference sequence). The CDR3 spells CASSQDQERAISTDTQYF. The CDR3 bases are TGTGCCAGCAGCCAAGATCAGGAGCGGGCGATCAGCACAGATACGCAGTATTTT.

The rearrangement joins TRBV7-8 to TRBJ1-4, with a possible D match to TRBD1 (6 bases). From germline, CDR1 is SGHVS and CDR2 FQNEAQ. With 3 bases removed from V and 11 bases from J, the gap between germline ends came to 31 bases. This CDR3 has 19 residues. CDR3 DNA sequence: TGTGCCAGCAGCTTTAGGAAGGGTCGGGGGGCGCGGGCGAGTGAGAAACTGTTTTTT. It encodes CASSFRKGRGARASEKLFF.

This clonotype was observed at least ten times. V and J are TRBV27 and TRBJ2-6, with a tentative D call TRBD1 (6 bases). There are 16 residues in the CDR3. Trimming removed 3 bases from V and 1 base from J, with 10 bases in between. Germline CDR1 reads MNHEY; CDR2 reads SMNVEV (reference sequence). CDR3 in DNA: TGTGCCAGCAGTTTCAGGACAGCTTCTGGGGCCAACGTCCTGACTTTC. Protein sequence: CASSFRTASGANVLTF. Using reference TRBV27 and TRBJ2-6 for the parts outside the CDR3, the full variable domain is EAQVTQNPRYLITVTGKKLTVTCSQNMNHEYMSWYRQDPGLGLRQIYYSMNVEVTDKGDVPEGYKVSRKEKRNFPLILESPSPNQTSLYFCASSFRTASGANVLTFGAGSRLTVL.

CDR3: CASSPPRGGRREQYF. CDR3 in DNA: TGTGCCAGCAGTCCCCCCCGTGGAGGTCGGCGCGAGCAGTACTTC. This rearrangement joins TRBV6-5 to TRBJ2-7, with a possible D match to TRBD2 (5 bases). V lost 5 bases and J 6 bases, leaving 20 bases between the germline ends. CDR3 length equals 15 residues. Germline V gene data show CDR1 as MNHEY and CDR2 as SVGAGI.

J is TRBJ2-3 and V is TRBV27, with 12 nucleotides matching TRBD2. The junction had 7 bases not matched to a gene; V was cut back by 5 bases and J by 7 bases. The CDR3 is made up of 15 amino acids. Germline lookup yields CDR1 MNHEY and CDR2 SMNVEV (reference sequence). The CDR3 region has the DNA TGTGCCAGCAGTCCAAGACTAGCGGGAGTTCATACGCAGTATTTT. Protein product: CASSPRLAGVHTQYF.

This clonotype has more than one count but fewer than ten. CDR3 in DNA: TGTGCCAGCGGGAGACTAGTAGCTGATACGCAGTATTTT. Protein: CASGRLVADTQYF. The V and J genes are TRBV6-1 and TRBJ2-3, with D tentatively TRBD2 (6 bases). The CDR3 length is 13 residues. The germline gives CDR1 MNHNS, CDR2 SASEGT. The V and J ends lost 8 bases and 6 bases respectively, with 15 bases between them.

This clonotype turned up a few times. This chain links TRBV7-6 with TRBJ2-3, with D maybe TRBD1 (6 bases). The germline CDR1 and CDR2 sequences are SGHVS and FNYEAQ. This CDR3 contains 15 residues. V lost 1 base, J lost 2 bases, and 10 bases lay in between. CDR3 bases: TGTGCCAGCAGCTTAGTTGGGACAACCACAGATACGCAGTATTTT. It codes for CASSLVGTTTDTQYF.

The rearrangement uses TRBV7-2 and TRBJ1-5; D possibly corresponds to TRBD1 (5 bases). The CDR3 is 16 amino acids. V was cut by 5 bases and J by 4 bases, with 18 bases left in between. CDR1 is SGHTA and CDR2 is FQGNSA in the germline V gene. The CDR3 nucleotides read TGTGCCAGCAGCCGTAGTGGGACGGACCGGAATCAGCCCCAGCATTTT. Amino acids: CASSRSGTDRNQPQHF.

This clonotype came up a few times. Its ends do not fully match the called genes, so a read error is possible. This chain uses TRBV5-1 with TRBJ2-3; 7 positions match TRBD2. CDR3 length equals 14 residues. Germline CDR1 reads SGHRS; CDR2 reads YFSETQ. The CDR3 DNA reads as TGTGCCAGCAGTTTTGGCGGGAGAGGAGATACGCAGTATTTT. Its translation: CASSFGGRGDTQYF.

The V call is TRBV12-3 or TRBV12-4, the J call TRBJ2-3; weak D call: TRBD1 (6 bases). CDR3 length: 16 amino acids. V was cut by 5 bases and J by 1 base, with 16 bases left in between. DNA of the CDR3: TGTGCCAGCAGTACCCGCGACAGGTTGGGCACAGATACGCAGTATTTT. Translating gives CASSTRDRLGTDTQYF.

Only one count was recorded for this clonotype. Written as DNA, the CDR3 is TGCAGCGTGTGGACTAGCGGGAGGTTGGGCGAGCAGTACTTC. It yields the protein CSVWTSGRLGEQYF. The rearrangement uses TRBV29-1 and TRBJ2-7; TRBD2 matches at 14 bases. This CDR3 spans 14 amino acids. Unmatched junction bases numbered 7, after V lost 6 bases and J lost 6 bases. Germline V gene lookup returns CDR1 SQVTM and CDR2 ANQGSEA.

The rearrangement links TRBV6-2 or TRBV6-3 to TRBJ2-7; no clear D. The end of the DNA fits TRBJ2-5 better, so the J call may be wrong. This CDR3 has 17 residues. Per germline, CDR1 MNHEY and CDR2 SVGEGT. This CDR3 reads CASSYSILEGQKETQYF. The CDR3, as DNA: TGTGCCAGCAGTTACTCGATACTTGAAGGGCAAAAAGAGACCCAGTACTTC.

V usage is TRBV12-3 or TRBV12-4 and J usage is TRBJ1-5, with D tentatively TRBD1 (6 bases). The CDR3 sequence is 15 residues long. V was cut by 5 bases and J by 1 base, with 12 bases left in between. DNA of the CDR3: TGTGCCAGCAGTCCACTAAGGGGGAGCAATCAGCCCCAGCATTTT. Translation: CASSPLRGSNQPQHF.

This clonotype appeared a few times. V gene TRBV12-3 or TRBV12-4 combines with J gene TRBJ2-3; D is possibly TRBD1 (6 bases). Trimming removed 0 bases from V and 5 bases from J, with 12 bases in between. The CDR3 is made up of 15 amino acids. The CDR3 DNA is TGTGCCAGCAGTTTAGCAGGGGGAGTCATAGATACGCAGTATTTT. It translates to CASSLAGGVIDTQYF.

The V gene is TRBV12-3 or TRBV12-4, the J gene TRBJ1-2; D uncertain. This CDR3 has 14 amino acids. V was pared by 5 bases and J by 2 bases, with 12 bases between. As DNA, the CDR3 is TGTGCCAGCAGTCCCGCCTTTAGCAACTATGGCTACACCTTC. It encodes CASSPAFSNYGYTF.

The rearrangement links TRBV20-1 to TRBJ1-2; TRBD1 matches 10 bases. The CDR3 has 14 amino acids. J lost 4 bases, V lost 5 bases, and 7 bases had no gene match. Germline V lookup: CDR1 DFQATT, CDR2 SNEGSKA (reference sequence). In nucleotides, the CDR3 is TGCAGTGCTGAGGACAGGGGGGGGCTCTATGGCTACACCTTC. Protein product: CSAEDRGGLYGYTF.

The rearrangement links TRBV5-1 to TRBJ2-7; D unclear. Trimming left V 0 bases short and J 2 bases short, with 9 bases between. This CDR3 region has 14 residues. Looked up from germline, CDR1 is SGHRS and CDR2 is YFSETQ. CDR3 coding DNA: TGCGCCAGCAGCTTGGGGTACACAGCCTACGAGCAGTACTTC. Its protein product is CASSLGYTAYEQYF.

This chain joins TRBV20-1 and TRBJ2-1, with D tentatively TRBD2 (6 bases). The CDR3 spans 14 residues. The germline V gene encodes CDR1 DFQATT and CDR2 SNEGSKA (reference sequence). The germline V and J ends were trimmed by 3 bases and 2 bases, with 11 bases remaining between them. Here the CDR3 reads CSARDYLPYNEQFF. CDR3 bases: TGCAGTGCTAGGGACTATCTACCCTACAATGAGCAGTTCTTC.

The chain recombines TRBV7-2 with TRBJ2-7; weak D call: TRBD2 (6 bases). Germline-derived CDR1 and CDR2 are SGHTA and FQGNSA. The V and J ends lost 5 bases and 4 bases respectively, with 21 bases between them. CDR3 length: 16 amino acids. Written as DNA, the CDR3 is TGTGCCAGCAGCGGAGACGGACTCGCTGGGACTTACGAGCAGTACTTC. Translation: CASSGDGLAGTYEQYF.